One and the same sample provided the 5 T cell receptor beta chains below, sequenced in a study of shared clonotypes between healthy human individuals. TCRdb keeps only in-frame clones here, not all; method: immunoSEQ multiplex PCR. The sample holds approximately 2.4 million clones; more than 90% are singletons and the top ten take approximately 0.13%. The sequencing input was naive CD4+ T cells sorted from blood. Described subset: CD45RA+ positively selected. These receptors were collected from a young man in good health.

The chain has TRBV6-1 and TRBJ2-3; D not certain. Trimming took 4 bases from V and 1 from J, leaving 12 bases between them. The germline V gene encodes CDR1 MNHNS and CDR2 SASEGT. The CDR3 is 15 amino acids. CDR3 residues: CASSGWGSGTDTQYF. The CDR3 bases are TGTGCCAGCAGTGGGTGGGGATCGGGCACAGATACGCAGTATTTT.

This chain uses TRBV4-2 with TRBJ2-2; perhaps TRBD2 as D (5 bases). Germline V gives CDR1 LGHNA, CDR2 YNFKEQ. This CDR3 contains 17 residues. Trimming took 1 base from V and 7 from J, leaving 19 bases between them. The CDR3: CASSQGELTRPNGELFF. The CDR3 coding sequence is TGTGCCAGCAGCCAAGGGGAACTAACTAGGCCCAACGGGGAGCTGTTTTTT.

On this clone: In the same sample, other DNA sequences code for this CDR3. V gene TRBV18 combines with J gene TRBJ1-4; maybe TRBD1 (5 bases). Between the trimmed V and J ends, which lost 5 bases and 0 bases, there was a span of 7 bases. The CDR3 spans 14 residues. The germline V gene encodes CDR1 KGHSH and CDR2 LQKENI. In DNA form, the CDR3 reads TGTGCCAGCTCAGAGACAGCAACTAATGAAAAACTGTTTTTT. Translated: CASSETATNEKLFF.

The chain couples TRBV9 to TRBJ2-3; TRBD2 matches 10 bases. V trimming: 4 bases; J trimming: 0 bases; junction bases outside the gene matches: 5. CDR1 is SGDLS and CDR2 is YYNGEE in the germline V gene. This CDR3 comprises 16 residues. CDR3 sequence reads: CASSLQTSGSTDTQYF. CDR3 in DNA: TGTGCCAGCAGCCTCCAGACTAGCGGGAGCACAGATACGCAGTATTTT.

The chain couples TRBV6-5 to TRBJ2-5, with 9 bases lining up with TRBD1. V lost 4 bases to trimming and J lost 4 bases; unmatched junction nucleotides: 7. The length of the CDR3 is 15 residues. Germline assignment: CDR1 MNHEY and CDR2 SVGAGI. The DNA for the CDR3 is TGTGCCAGCAGTTTTCTAACAGGGGGCCGAGAGACCCAGTACTTC. Its protein is CASSFLTGGRETQYF.